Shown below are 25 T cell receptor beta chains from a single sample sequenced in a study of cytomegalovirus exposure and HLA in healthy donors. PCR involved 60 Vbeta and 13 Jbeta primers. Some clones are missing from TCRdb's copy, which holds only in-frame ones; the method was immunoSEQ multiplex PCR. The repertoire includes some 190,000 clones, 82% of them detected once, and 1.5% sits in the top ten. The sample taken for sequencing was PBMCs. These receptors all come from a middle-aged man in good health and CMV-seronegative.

The chain's CDR3 is CASGSGTSGGGTQYF. CDR3 DNA sequence: TGTGCCAGTGGATCCGGGACTAGCGGGGGAGGTACGCAGTATTTT. The chain couples TRBV28 to TRBJ2-3; TRBD2 matches at 14 bases. CDR3 length equals 15 residues. Per the germline V gene, CDR1 is MDHEN and CDR2 is SYDVKM. V shed 9 bases, J shed 8 bases, and the junction held 10 bases outside the gene matches.

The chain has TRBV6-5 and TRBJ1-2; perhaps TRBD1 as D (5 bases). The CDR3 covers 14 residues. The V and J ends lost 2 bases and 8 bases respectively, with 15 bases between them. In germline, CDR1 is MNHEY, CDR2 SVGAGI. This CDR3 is CASSYMSRDEGYTF. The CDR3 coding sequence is TGTGCCAGCAGTTACATGTCCAGGGATGAAGGCTACACCTTC.

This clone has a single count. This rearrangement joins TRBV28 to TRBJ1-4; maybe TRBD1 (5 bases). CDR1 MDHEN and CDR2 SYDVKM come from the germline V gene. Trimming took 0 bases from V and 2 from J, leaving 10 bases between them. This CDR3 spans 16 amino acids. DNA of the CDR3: TGTGCCAGCAGTTTATGGGGCGGGGGGACTAATGAAAAACTGTTTTTT. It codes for CASSLWGGGTNEKLFF.

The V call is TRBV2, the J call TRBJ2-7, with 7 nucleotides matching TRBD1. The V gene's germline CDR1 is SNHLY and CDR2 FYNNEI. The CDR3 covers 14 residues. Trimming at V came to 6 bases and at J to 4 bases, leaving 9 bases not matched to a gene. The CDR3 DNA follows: TGTGCCAGCAGATCCGGGACAGCTGGTTACGAGCAGTACTTC. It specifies CASRSGTAGYEQYF.

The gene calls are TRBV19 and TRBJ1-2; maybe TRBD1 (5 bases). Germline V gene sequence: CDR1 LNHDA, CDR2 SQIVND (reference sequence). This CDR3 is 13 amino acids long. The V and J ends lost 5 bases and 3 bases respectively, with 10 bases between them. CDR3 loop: CASSLDMDYGYTF. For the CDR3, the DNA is TGTGCCAGTAGTCTGGACATGGACTATGGCTACACCTTC.

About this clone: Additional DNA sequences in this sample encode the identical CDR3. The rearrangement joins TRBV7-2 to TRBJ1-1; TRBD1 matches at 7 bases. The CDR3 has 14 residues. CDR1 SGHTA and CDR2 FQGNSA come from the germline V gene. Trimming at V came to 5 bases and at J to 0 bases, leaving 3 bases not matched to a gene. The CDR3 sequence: CASSLDRVNTEAFF. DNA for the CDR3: TGTGCCAGCAGCCTCGACAGGGTGAACACTGAAGCTTTCTTT. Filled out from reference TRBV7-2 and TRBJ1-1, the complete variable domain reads GAGVSQSPSNKVTEKGKDVELRCDPISGHTALYWYRQSLGQGLEFLIYFQGNSAPDKSGLPSDRFSAERTGGSVSTLTIQRTQQEDSAVYLCASSLDRVNTEAFFGQGTRLTVV.

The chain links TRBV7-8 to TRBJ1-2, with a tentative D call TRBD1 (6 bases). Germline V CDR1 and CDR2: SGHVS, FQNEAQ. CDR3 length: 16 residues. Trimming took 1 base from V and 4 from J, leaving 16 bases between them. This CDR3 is CASSLGIKAGVYGYTF. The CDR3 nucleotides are TGTGCCAGCAGCTTAGGAATTAAGGCAGGGGTCTATGGCTACACCTTC.

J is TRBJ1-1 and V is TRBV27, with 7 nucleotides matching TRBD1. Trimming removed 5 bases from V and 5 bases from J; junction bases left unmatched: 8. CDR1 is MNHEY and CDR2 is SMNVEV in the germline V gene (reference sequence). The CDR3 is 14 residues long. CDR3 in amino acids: CASSPGQWGTEAFF. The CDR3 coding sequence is TGTGCCAGCAGTCCGGGACAGTGGGGGACTGAAGCTTTCTTT.

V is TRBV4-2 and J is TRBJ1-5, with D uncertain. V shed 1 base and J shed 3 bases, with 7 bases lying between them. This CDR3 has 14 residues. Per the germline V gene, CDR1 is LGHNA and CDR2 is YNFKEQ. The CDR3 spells CASSQARYNQPQHF. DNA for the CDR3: TGTGCCAGCAGCCAAGCCAGGTACAATCAGCCCCAGCATTTT.

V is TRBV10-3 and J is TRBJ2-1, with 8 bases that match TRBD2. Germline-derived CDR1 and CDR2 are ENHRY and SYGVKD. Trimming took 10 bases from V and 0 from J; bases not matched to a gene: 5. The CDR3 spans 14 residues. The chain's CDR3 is CATATSGSYNEQFF. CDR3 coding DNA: TGTGCCACCGCCACTAGCGGCTCCTACAATGAGCAGTTCTTC.

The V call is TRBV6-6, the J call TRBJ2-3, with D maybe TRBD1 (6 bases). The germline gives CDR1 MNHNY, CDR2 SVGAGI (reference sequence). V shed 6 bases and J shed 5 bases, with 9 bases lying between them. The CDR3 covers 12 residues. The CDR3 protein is CASRSQGDTQYF. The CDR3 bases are TGTGCCAGCAGATCACAGGGAGATACGCAGTATTTT.

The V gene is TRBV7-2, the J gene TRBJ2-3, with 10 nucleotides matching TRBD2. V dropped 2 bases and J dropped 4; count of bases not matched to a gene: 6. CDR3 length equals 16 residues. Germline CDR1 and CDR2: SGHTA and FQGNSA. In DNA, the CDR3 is TGTGCCAGCAGCTTAACGGCTAGCGGGAGCGCAGATACGCAGTATTTT. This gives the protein CASSLTASGSADTQYF.

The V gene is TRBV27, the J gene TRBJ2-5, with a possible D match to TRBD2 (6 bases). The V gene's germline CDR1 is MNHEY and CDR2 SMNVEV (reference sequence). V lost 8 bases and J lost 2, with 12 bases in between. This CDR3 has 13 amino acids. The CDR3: CASGGLAQETQYF. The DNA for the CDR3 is TGTGCCAGCGGAGGGCTAGCGCAAGAGACCCAGTACTTC.

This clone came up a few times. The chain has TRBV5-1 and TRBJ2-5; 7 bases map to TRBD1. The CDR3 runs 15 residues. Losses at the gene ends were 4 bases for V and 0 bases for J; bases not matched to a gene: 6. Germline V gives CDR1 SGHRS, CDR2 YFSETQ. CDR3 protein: CASSRKTGNQETQYF. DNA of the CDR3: TGCGCCAGCAGCAGGAAGACAGGGAACCAAGAGACCCAGTACTTC.

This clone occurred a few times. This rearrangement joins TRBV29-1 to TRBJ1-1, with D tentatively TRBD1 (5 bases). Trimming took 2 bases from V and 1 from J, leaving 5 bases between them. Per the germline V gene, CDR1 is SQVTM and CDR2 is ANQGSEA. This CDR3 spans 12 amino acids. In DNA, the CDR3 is TGCAGCGTTGAACAGGGGAACACTGAAGCTTTCTTT. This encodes CSVEQGNTEAFF.

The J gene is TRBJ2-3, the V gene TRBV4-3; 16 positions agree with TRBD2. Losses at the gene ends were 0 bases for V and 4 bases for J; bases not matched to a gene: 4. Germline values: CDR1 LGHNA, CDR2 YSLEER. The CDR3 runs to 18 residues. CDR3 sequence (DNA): TGCGCCAGCAGCCAAGATATCGGGACTAGCGGGAGGGCAGATACGCAGTATTTT. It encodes CASSQDIGTSGRADTQYF.

The CDR3 region is CASSLEDRAYEQYF. CDR3 sequence (DNA): TGTGCCAGCAGCTTAGAGGACAGGGCCTACGAGCAGTACTTC. The rearrangement links TRBV7-2 to TRBJ2-7; TRBD1 aligns across 8 bases. The V and J ends lost 1 base and 2 bases, in that order; junction bases with no gene match: 1. Germline V gives CDR1 SGHTA, CDR2 FQGNSA. The CDR3 contains 14 residues.

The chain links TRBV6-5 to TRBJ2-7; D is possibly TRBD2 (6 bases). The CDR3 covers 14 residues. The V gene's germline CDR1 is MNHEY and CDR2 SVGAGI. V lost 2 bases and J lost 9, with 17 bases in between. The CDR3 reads CASSYRASALGQYF. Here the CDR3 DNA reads TGTGCCAGCAGTTACCGGGCTAGCGCGCTCGGGCAGTACTTC.

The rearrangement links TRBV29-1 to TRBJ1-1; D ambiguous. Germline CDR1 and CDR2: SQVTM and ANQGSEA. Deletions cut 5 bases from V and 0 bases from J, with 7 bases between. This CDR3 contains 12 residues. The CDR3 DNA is TGCAGCGTTTTACGGGTGAACACTGAAGCTTTCTTT. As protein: CSVLRVNTEAFF.

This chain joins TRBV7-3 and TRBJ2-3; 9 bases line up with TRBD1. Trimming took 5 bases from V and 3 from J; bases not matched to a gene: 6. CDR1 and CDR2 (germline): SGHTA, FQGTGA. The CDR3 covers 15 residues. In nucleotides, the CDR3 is TGTGCCAGCAGCCAAGACAGGGGGGCAACAGATACGCAGTATTTT. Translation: CASSQDRGATDTQYF.

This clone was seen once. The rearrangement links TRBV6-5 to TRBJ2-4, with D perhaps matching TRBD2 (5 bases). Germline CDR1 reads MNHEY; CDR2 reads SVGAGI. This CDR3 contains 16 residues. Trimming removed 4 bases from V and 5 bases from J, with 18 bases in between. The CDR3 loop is CASSSHLTGSQNIQYF. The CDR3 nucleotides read TGTGCCAGCAGTTCCCATCTCACGGGAAGCCAAAACATTCAGTACTTC.

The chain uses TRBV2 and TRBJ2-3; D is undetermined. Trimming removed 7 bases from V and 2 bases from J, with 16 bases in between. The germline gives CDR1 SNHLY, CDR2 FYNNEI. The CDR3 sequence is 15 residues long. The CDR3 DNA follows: TGTGCCAGCAAGCCCTACGGAGTGGCCACAGATACGCAGTATTTT. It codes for CASKPYGVATDTQYF.

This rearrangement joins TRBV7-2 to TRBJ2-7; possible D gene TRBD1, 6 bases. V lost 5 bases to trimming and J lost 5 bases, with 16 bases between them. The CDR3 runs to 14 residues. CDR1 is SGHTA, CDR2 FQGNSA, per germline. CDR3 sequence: CASSAQGIIDEQYF. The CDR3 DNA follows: TGTGCCAGCAGCGCGCAGGGGATTATCGACGAGCAGTACTTC.

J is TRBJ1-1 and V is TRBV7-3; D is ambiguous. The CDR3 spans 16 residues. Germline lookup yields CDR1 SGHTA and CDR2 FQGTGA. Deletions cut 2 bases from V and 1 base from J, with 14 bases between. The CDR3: CASSLGPRGGNTEAFF. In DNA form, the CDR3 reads TGTGCCAGCAGCTTAGGACCCCGTGGAGGGAACACTGAAGCTTTCTTT.

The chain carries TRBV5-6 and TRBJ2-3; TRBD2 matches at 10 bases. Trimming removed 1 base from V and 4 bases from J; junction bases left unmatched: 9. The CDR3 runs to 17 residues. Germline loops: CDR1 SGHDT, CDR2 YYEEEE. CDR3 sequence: CASSLLASGSLADTQYF. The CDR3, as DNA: TGTGCCAGCAGCTTGTTGGCTAGCGGGAGCCTTGCAGATACGCAGTATTTT.